This record looks at one TCR beta chain sequence and its context. What it recognizes is unknown. The germline CDR1 and CDR2 sequences are SGHAT and FQNNGV. V lost 1 base to trimming and J lost 5 bases, with 14 bases between them. CDR3 length: 15 residues. No patient escaped relapse after autologous stem cell transplantation, and brentuximab vedotin exposure varied. Purified CD4+ T cells were obtained from thawed PBMCs through magnetic negative selection. Progressive disease, partial response or complete response was each patient's best response. TCRdb keeps only in-frame clones here, not all; method: immunoSEQ multiplex PCR. The sample holds approximately 8,400 clones, about nine tenths seen once. The source of the sample is a study of PD-1 blockade in classical Hodgkin lymphoma. Study overall: Patients were administered nivolumab (3 mg/kg intravenously) every 2 weeks. Study-wide results and limits: According to reports, newly diagnosed patients had lower baseline TCR diversity than healthy donors, and relapsed/refractory patients had lower baseline TCR diversity still. Similar baseline diversity was found in complete responders and newly diagnosed patients.

The sample here was CD4+ T cells from blood, taken at baseline. The genes are TRBV11-2 and TRBJ1-1; D is possibly TRBD1 (6 bases). This clonotype was sampled from a human donor with classical Hodgkin lymphoma. The CDR3 nucleotides read TGTGCCAGCAGCTTAGCCTGGGGGCGAGGGACTGAAGCTTTCTTT. Residues: CASSLAWGRGTEAFF.